This TCR beta chain was sequenced during a study of T cell changes during pregnancy in multiple sclerosis. Repertoires were generated with immunoSEQ multiplex PCR, while TCRdb's copy carries only in-frame clones and drops some. The table has about 55,000 clones, over 80% seen once. CDR3 size: 14 residues. Germline lookup yields CDR1 SGHNT and CDR2 YENEEA. V was cut by 0 bases and J by 1 base, with 6 bases left in between. The sample here was CD4+ T cells from peripheral blood mononuclear cells, taken in the first trimester of pregnancy. The origin of this receptor is a female donor with multiple sclerosis, enrolled in a pregnancy study. V is TRBV11-3 and J is TRBJ1-1; D uncertain. The CDR3 sequence is CASSLEEGNTEAFF. In DNA form, the CDR3 reads TGTGCCAGCAGCTTAGAGGAGGGGAACACTGAAGCTTTCTTT.